Reported below is one T cell receptor beta chain. Its target antigen remains unknown. Base qualities are not provided; no much larger clone lies one nucleotide away. The CDR3 regions of human TCRbeta chains were subjected to immunosequencing. In the original analysis: Repertoire TCRs were checked for matches against a reference library of SARS-CoV-2-specific TCRs that had been generated using the MIRA antigen-specificity platform. Breadth meant the fraction of unique TCRs that were SARS-CoV-2-associated, whereas depth meant the fraction of total T cells that were SARS-CoV-2-associated. Using the MIRA data, each spike-specific TCR was mapped to the spike region that the TCR reacts to and placed in a CD4 or CD8 class. Log10-transformed breadth and depth values were compared by one-way ANOVA with Sidak's multiple comparisons tests. TCRdb took over this immuneACCESS table, retaining in-frame rearrangements with V and J assigned. Such tables are incomplete; in checked studies, under half of the missing clones stem from an unresolved V gene, and the remainder is unexplained. V and J calls plus clone size are reproduced from that table; the DNA served to infer D and trimming. Present in this sample are roughly 110,000 clones, roughly 87% of which were seen just once. The ten most abundant clones make up about 4.5% of the sample.

This entry is derived from a study of T cell responses to AZD1222 COVID-19 vaccine (dated by TCRdb to about 2021). Regarding the complete study: AZD1222 recipients with second doses at about 4 weeks or about 12 weeks were pooled, because spike-specific TCR depth and breadth did not differ between schedules. Enrollment into the trials was organized by age into subgroups of 18-55, 56-69 and 70-plus years, and those subgroups contained roughly 150, 30 and 60 TCR-sequenced participants, respectively. A total of 240 or so trial participants underwent TCR sequencing, of whom 207 had received two doses of AZD1222 and approximately 26 had received two doses of the MenACWY control vaccine. The study at large found these results: After two AZD1222 doses, both the breadth and the depth of spike-specific TCRs were significantly higher than at day 0 and than in MenACWY recipients. Conclusions about previously exposed vaccinees are limited because only a handful of AZD1222 recipients were SARS-CoV-2 seropositive at baseline. Reportedly, almost half of the unique spike-specific TCRs recognized epitopes lying outside the regions that are mutated in the B.1.351 and B.1.1.7 variants. Most participants were white British and females outnumbered males, and the authors suggested that clonal diversity may have been underestimated. Vaccine-associated CD4 TCRs spanned the whole spike protein, with dominant responses in regions 160-218 and 743-854. The 56-69-year group was small, and its depth increase did not reach significance, likely because of low power. Because no day 14 peak-response samples were available, repertoires were characterized only after the peak T cell response.

Trimming removed 2 bases from V and 6 bases from J, leaving 18 bases between the germline ends. The cysteine opens and the phenylalanine closes a CDR3 of 16 amino acids. Only the CDR3 part of the read is kept: 48 bases, read in frame from the first base. From a lookup of the germline V gene, CDR1 and CDR2 are ENHRY and SYGVKD. Reading the label with the study, this specimen's time point is: baseline before first vaccination. Samples from vaccinated people were obtained from the UK trials COV001 and COV002, which included a single-blind randomized controlled phase 2/3 trial of AZD1222 (ChAdOx1 nCoV-19) in healthy adults. For TCRbeta chain sequencing, PBMC samples from trial participants were taken at day 0 and at day 28 after the second dose.

The sequence came from an adult in good health. The V gene is TRBV10-3 and the J gene is TRBJ2-3; a confident D gene designation cannot be given. The material sequenced was peripheral blood, taken on day 0 of AZD1222 vaccination. DNA sequence: TGTGCCATCAGTGAGCCCCCAACGGCGGCAAGGGATACGCAGTATTTT. Its protein product is CAISEPPTAARDTQYF.